The clone carrying this TCR beta chain was picked up many times. Its matching antigen is unknown. Germline CDR1 SNHLY, CDR2 FYNNEI. After removal of 6 bases from V and 1 base from J, the junction contained 12 bases not matched to a gene. The CDR3 has 17 amino acids. Building of the TCR beta libraries involved iRepertoire HTBI primers and Arm-PCR of CDR3 regions. In the source study's methods: Identified across the samples were 50 to 70 TRBV segments and roughly 13 TRBJ segments. TCRdb redid the calling of the multiplex PCR reads with MiXCR, one entry per CDR3 protein. The V and J calls, along with clone size, are taken from TCRdb and not from the paper's own processing. The table shows about 470,000 distinct CDR3 sequences, with 20% to 25% occurring only once. These data originate in a study of regulatory T cells in long-lasting Graves disease. Across the study: Patients with persistent Graves' disease had over 5 years of antithyroid drugs and persistent TSH receptor antibodies.

Points from the study as a whole: Whereas new patients shared 966 public clonotypes, persistent patients shared more, at about 2,700. Thyroid tissue was not studied; only peripheral blood was.

The time point: persistent/refractory GD, antithyroid drugs over 5 years with positive TRAb. PBMC-extracted RNA yielded the TCR library. The chain carries TRBV2 and TRBJ1-1, with 9 bases fitting TRBD1. The TCR sequence derives from a female donor with Graves disease. The sequenced sample was peripheral blood mononuclear cells (PBMCs), obtained when the disease was refractory, from a patient treated with antithyroid drugs. The CDR3 reads CASSGDRAPRKNTEAFF. For the CDR3, the DNA is TGTGCCAGCAGCGGGGACAGGGCACCCAGGAAGAACACTGAAGCTTTCTTT.